Below, 31 T cell receptor beta chains from the same sample are listed, as sequenced in a study of shared T cell receptors in the human thymus. Profiled with immunoSEQ multiplex PCR; TCRdb holds only in-frame clones, not every one. This sample has some 400,000 clones, with around 95% found just once. Material: thymocytes. These receptors were obtained from a human donor.

The chain joins TRBV19 to TRBJ2-2; 9 positions match TRBD2. The CDR3 is 19 residues long. CDR1 is LNHDA and CDR2 is SQIVND in the germline V gene (reference sequence). V dropped 5 bases and J dropped 7; count of bases not matched to a gene: 20. The CDR3 protein is CASSPYQKGGREGYGELFF. In DNA, the CDR3 is TGTGCCAGTAGTCCCTATCAAAAAGGCGGGAGGGAGGGGTACGGGGAGCTGTTTTTT.

The J gene is TRBJ2-7, the V gene TRBV14; D unresolved. The CDR3 length is 14 residues. Germline CDR1 is SGHDN and CDR2 is FVKESK. V dropped 3 bases and J dropped 5 bases, with 14 bases sitting between them. CDR3 region: CASSHPPGEDEQYF. CDR3 in DNA: TGTGCCAGCAGCCACCCCCCCGGAGAGGACGAGCAGTACTTC.

The chain uses TRBV5-1 and TRBJ2-5; D possibly matches TRBD1 or TRBD2 (6 bases each). The length of the CDR3 is 16 residues. Germline lookup yields CDR1 SGHRS and CDR2 YFSETQ. The germline V and J ends were trimmed by 6 bases and 4 bases, with 22 bases remaining between them. The CDR3 bases are TGCGCCAGCAAGGGCTCAGGTTTAGGGGGAGGAGAGACCCAGTACTTC. Encoded protein: CASKGSGLGGGETQYF.

As regards this clone: The same CDR3 can be traced to other DNA sequences in this sample. V usage is TRBV28 and J usage is TRBJ2-7; TRBD2 agrees at 8 bases. The CDR3 spans 18 residues. The germline CDR1 and CDR2 sequences are MDHEN and SYDVKM. V was clipped by 3 bases and J by 3 bases; unmatched bases: 16. Here the CDR3 DNA reads TGTGCCAGCAGTTTCAATATGGGGCGGGGGGAGCGGGGCTACGAGCAGTACTTC. This sequence encodes CASSFNMGRGERGYEQYF.

This clone was detected only once. This chain uses TRBV6-4 with TRBJ1-1; 9 positions match TRBD1. Germline V CDR1 and CDR2: MRHNA, SNTAGT. The V and J ends lost 6 bases and 4 bases, in that order; junction bases with no gene match: 3. The length of the CDR3 is 13 residues. The chain's CDR3 is CASSRQGGTEAFF. In DNA form, the CDR3 reads TGTGCCAGCAGCAGACAGGGGGGCACTGAAGCTTTCTTT.

CDR3 nucleotides: TGTGCCAGCAGCTTTGGGGTATGGGAGCAGTACTTC. Translating it yields CASSFGVWEQYF. The V and J genes are TRBV7-8 and TRBJ2-7; D gene ambiguous. V lost 3 bases, J lost 7 bases, and 10 bases lay in between. This CDR3 region has 12 residues. Germline CDR1 SGHVS, CDR2 FQNEAQ.

The rearrangement links TRBV7-2 to TRBJ2-3, with TRBD1 matching over 7 bases. Trimming removed 5 bases from V and 0 bases from J; junction bases left unmatched: 8. Per germline, CDR1 SGHTA and CDR2 FQGNSA. The CDR3 extends over 16 amino acids. CDR3 nucleotide sequence: TGTGCCAGCAGCAAAGGGGGCAGCACGAGCACAGATACGCAGTATTTT. This encodes CASSKGGSTSTDTQYF.

The chain uses TRBV28 and TRBJ2-7; D not resolved. Germline V gives CDR1 MDHEN, CDR2 SYDVKM. With 5 bases removed from V and 0 bases from J, the gap between germline ends came to 14 bases. The CDR3 is 15 residues long. For the CDR3, the DNA is TGTGCCAGCAGTCATCCCCCGGACGGCTCCTACGAGCAGTACTTC. Its protein product is CASSHPPDGSYEQYF.

This clone was counted a single time. V gene TRBV2 combines with J gene TRBJ2-7; D possibly corresponds to TRBD1 (5 bases). This CDR3 has 15 residues. Trimming took 2 bases from V and 4 from J, leaving 15 bases between them. Germline lookup yields CDR1 SNHLY and CDR2 FYNNEI. As DNA, the CDR3 is TGTGCCAGCAGTGAATGGGGCCCCCTGACATACGAGCAGTACTTC. It yields the protein CASSEWGPLTYEQYF.

This chain joins TRBV4-3 and TRBJ2-5; 10 bases match TRBD2. V shed 1 base, J shed 1 base, and the junction held 6 bases outside the gene matches. The CDR3 length is 17 residues. Germline V gene sequence: CDR1 LGHNA, CDR2 YSLEER. The DNA for the CDR3 is TGCGCCAGCAGCCAAGGGGGTAGCGGGAGGACCCAAGAGACCCAGTACTTC. The encoded protein is CASSQGGSGRTQETQYF.

In its sample, this clone was seen once. V and J are TRBV15 and TRBJ1-1; D is unclear. The CDR3 is 15 residues long. Germline assignment: CDR1 LNHNV and CDR2 YYDKDF (reference sequence). Deletions cut 1 base from V and 3 bases from J, with 12 bases between. CDR3 nucleotide sequence: TGTGCCACCAGCAGAGTCCCGGCCGTTCACACTGAAGCTTTCTTT. Translated: CATSRVPAVHTEAFF.

V is TRBV28 and J is TRBJ1-4; D is possibly TRBD1 (5 bases). CDR3 length: 13 residues. V was clipped by 2 bases and J by 8 bases, with 9 bases between them. CDR1 and CDR2 from the germline V gene are MDHEN and SYDVKM. CDR3 DNA: TGTGCCAGCAGTTTAGAACAGGAGGAAAAACTGTTTTTT. It encodes CASSLEQEEKLFF.

The CDR3 DNA reads as TGTGCCAGCAGCCCCATGTGGCACGATGAGCAGTTCTTC. Amino acids: CASSPMWHDEQFF. The J gene is TRBJ2-1, the V gene TRBV7-6; D is uncertain. Germline CDR1 and CDR2: SGHVS and FNYEAQ. V was trimmed by 5 bases and J by 8 bases, leaving 13 bases between them. The CDR3 totals 13 residues.

CDR3 DNA sequence: TGTGCCAGCTCACCAGTCAGGGAACTAGCCCCTTACGAGCAGTTCTTC. Translated, it gives CASSPVRELAPYEQFF. The chain carries TRBV18 and TRBJ2-1; D might be TRBD2 (6 bases). CDR3 length: 16 residues. Trimming took off 2 bases at V and 10 bases at J, with 21 bases between the two ends. The germline V gene has CDR1 KGHSH and CDR2 LQKENI.

The J gene is TRBJ2-5, the V gene TRBV4-1, with TRBD2 identical over 8 bases. The DNA end lines up better with TRBJ2-7; the J call may be wrong. CDR1 is MGHRA, CDR2 YSYEKL, per germline. The length of the CDR3 is 18 residues. The CDR3 loop is CASSQGLKSSGVSYEQYF. CDR3 nucleotide sequence: TGCGCCAGCAGCCAAGGCCTCAAAAGTAGCGGGGTCTCCTACGAGCAGTACTTC.

V and J are TRBV6-5 and TRBJ1-5; D uncertain. The CDR3 runs to 16 residues. V was trimmed by 0 bases and J by 0 bases, leaving 9 bases between them. CDR1 and CDR2 (germline): MNHEY, SVGAGI. CDR3: CASSYSKRHSNQPQHF. The CDR3 DNA follows: TGTGCCAGCAGTTACTCGAAGAGACATAGCAATCAGCCCCAGCATTTT.

The V gene is TRBV29-1, the J gene TRBJ2-7; D is possibly TRBD1 or TRBD2 (5 bases each). CDR1 and CDR2 (germline): SQVTM, ANQGSEA. V shed 3 bases and J shed 6 bases, with 9 bases lying between them. This CDR3 has 11 amino acids. CDR3 residues: CSVDLGPEQYF. The CDR3 nucleotides are TGCAGCGTTGATTTGGGACCCGAGCAGTACTTC.

The chain carries TRBV5-6 and TRBJ2-7; the D gene is possibly TRBD2 (6 bases). The CDR3 length is 15 residues. With 5 bases removed from V and 3 bases from J, the gap between germline ends came to 18 bases. Germline V lookup: CDR1 SGHDT, CDR2 YYEEEE. The CDR3 DNA sequence: TGTGCCAGCAGTCAACATGTAGCGGATAACTACGAGCAGTACTTC. Protein sequence: CASSQHVADNYEQYF.

This chain joins TRBV13 and TRBJ2-1, with D unclear. There are 11 residues in the CDR3. Germline values: CDR1 PRHDT, CDR2 FYEKMQ (reference sequence). The V gene lost 7 bases and the J gene lost 4 bases, with 5 bases spanning the gap. CDR3 DNA: TGTGCCAGCACCCCGTACAATGAGCAGTTCTTC. Amino acid sequence: CASTPYNEQFF.

The gene calls are TRBV6-1 and TRBJ1-2; 7 positions agree with TRBD1. CDR3 size: 14 residues. Germline V gene data show CDR1 as MNHNS and CDR2 as SASEGT. The junction had 2 bases not matched to a gene; V was cut back by 0 bases and J by 4 bases. CDR3 bases: TGTGCCAGCAGTGAAGCTCAGGGGGTCTATGGCTACACCTTC. It yields the protein CASSEAQGVYGYTF.

Here the CDR3 reads CASSQRKVDEQFF. For the CDR3, the DNA is TGTGCCAGCAGTCAGCGGAAGGTGGATGAGCAGTTCTTC. V usage is TRBV28 and J usage is TRBJ2-1, with D maybe TRBD2 (5 bases). V lost 5 bases, J lost 8 bases, and 13 bases lay in between. Germline CDR1 and CDR2: MDHEN and SYDVKM. There are 13 residues in the CDR3.

The chain has TRBV28 and TRBJ1-6, with a tentative D call TRBD1 (5 bases). V lost 3 bases and J lost 8, with 11 bases in between. CDR1 MDHEN and CDR2 SYDVKM come from the germline V gene. This CDR3 has 14 amino acids. The CDR3 DNA follows: TGTGCCAGCAGTTTGGGCAAGGGGTATTCACCCCTCCACTTT. Its protein is CASSLGKGYSPLHF. Supplemented by reference TRBV28 and TRBJ1-6, the full variable domain reads DVKVTQSSRYLVKRTGEKVFLECVQDMDHENMFWYRQDPGLGLRLIYFSYDVKMKEKGDIPEGYSVSREKKERFSLILESASTNQTSMYLCASSLGKGYSPLHFGNGTRLTVT.

This clone was counted a single time. This chain uses TRBV28 with TRBJ1-5; 7 nucleotides match TRBD1. J lost 0 bases, V lost 3 bases, and 23 bases had no gene match. Germline CDR1 MDHEN, CDR2 SYDVKM. The CDR3 consists of 22 residues. CDR3: CASSFKVEGARGFFGSNQPQHF. In DNA form, the CDR3 reads TGTGCCAGCAGTTTCAAGGTGGAGGGGGCGAGAGGTTTTTTCGGTAGCAATCAGCCCCAGCATTTT.

The V gene is TRBV15, the J gene TRBJ2-1; 11 positions match TRBD2. This CDR3 has 18 residues. V lost 0 bases and J lost 2; bases outside the gene matches: 6. Germline V CDR1 and CDR2: LNHNV, YYDKDF (reference sequence). CDR3 bases: TGTGCCACCAGCAGAGAGTCTAGCGGGAGGAGCGCCTACAATGAGCAGTTCTTC. Translating it yields CATSRESSGRSAYNEQFF.

The chain carries TRBV14 and TRBJ2-7; D might be TRBD2 (5 bases). Germline V CDR1 and CDR2: SGHDN, FVKESK. V dropped 0 bases and J dropped 12 bases, with 21 bases sitting between them. The CDR3 covers 15 residues. The chain's CDR3 is CASSQDRPPDFRLYF. CDR3 bases: TGTGCCAGCAGCCAAGATCGCCCCCCGGACTTCCGCTTGTACTTC. Full variable domain (outside the CDR3, taken from reference TRBV14 and TRBJ2-7): EAGVTQFPSHSVIEKGQTVTLRCDPISGHDNLYWYRRVMGKEIKFLLHFVKESKQDESGMPNNRFLAERTGGTYSTLKVQPAELEDSGVYFCASSQDRPPDFRLYFGPGTRLTVT.

The chain joins TRBV4-3 to TRBJ2-7, with 9 bases matching TRBD1. V lost 0 bases, J lost 2 bases, and 8 bases stayed unmatched. The CDR3 length is 17 residues. CDR1 and CDR2 from the germline V gene are LGHNA and YSLEER. CDR3 region: CASSQEDRDRAAYEQYF. As DNA, the CDR3 is TGCGCCAGCAGCCAAGAAGACCGGGACAGGGCGGCCTACGAGCAGTACTTC.

In DNA, the CDR3 is TGCGCCAGCAGCCTACTTACCGGAGATGGCTACACCTTC. This codes for CASSLLTGDGYTF. The chain is built from TRBV4-1 and TRBJ1-2; no clear D gene. V gave up 4 bases and J gave up 6 bases, with 12 bases separating them. Germline V gives CDR1 MGHRA, CDR2 YSYEKL. The CDR3 is 13 amino acids.

V gene TRBV4-1 combines with J gene TRBJ2-3; the match to TRBD2 covers 9 bases. V lost 1 base to trimming and J lost 6 bases; unmatched junction nucleotides: 14. The CDR3 contains 18 residues. The germline V gene encodes CDR1 MGHRA and CDR2 YSYEKL. The CDR3 DNA sequence: TGCGCCAGCAGCCAAGGGCCTAGCGGGACTATATATCGCGATACGCAGTATTTT. It codes for CASSQGPSGTIYRDTQYF.

The chain joins TRBV27 to TRBJ1-1, with a possible D match to TRBD1 (5 bases). Looked up from germline, CDR1 is MNHEY and CDR2 is SMNVEV (reference sequence). CDR3 length equals 14 residues. The V and J ends lost 0 bases and 7 bases respectively, with 12 bases between them. CDR3 loop: CASSLSGGPLEAFF. In nucleotides, the CDR3 is TGTGCCAGCAGTTTATCCGGGGGACCCCTTGAAGCTTTCTTT.

The V call is TRBV2, the J call TRBJ1-1; D not resolved. Per the germline V gene, CDR1 is SNHLY and CDR2 is FYNNEI. This CDR3 region has 17 residues. V was trimmed by 2 bases and J by 0 bases, leaving 16 bases between them. The chain's CDR3 is CASSERKGTALNTEAFF. Here the CDR3 DNA reads TGTGCCAGCAGTGAAAGAAAGGGCACTGCCCTGAACACTGAAGCTTTCTTT.

The V and J genes are TRBV28 and TRBJ2-7, with 12 bases that match TRBD2. With 2 bases clipped from V and 5 bases from J, the junction kept 10 bases outside the gene matches. The germline V gene has CDR1 MDHEN and CDR2 SYDVKM. This CDR3 has 17 amino acids. The CDR3 DNA reads TGTGCCAGCAGTTTAAGGGGGACTAGCGGGTCAATCCACGAGCAGTACTTC. Protein: CASSLRGTSGSIHEQYF.